This TCR beta chain was sequenced for a study of OX40 agonist ivuxolimab in advanced cancers. CDR3 length: 16 amino acids. CDR1 is SEHNR and CDR2 is FQNEAQ in the germline V gene (reference sequence). J lost 2 bases, V lost 0 bases, and 3 bases had no gene match. Study findings and constraints: At 0.1 to 3.0 mg/kg, clonal expansion of CD4+ and CD8+ blood T cells had occurred by week 6.

Only in-frame clones appear in the TCRdb table, and some are missing; sequencing was by immunoSEQ multiplex PCR. The table lists about 44,000 clones, roughly nine tenths of them singletons. This clone was observed a few times. Its cognate antigen is unknown. Sequencing was performed on CD4+ or CD8+ T cells sorted from blood, taken in a trial of the OX40 agonist ivuxolimab. The origin of this receptor is an adult with an advanced solid tumor such as melanoma, head and neck, liver or kidney cancer. J is TRBJ2-3 and V is TRBV7-9; 9 bases align to TRBD2. The CDR3 loop reads CASSLAASGNTDTQYF. CDR3 in DNA: TGTGCCAGCAGCTTAGCGGCTAGCGGGAACACAGATACGCAGTATTTT.